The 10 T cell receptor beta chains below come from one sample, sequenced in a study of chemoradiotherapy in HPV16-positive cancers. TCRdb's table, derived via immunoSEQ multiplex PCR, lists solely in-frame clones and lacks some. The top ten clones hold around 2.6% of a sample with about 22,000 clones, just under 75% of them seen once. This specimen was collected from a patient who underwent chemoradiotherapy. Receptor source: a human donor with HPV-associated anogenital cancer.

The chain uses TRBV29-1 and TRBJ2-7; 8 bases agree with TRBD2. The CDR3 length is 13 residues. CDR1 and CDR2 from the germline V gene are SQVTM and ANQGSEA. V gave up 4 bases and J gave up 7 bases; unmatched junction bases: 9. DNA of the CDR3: TGCAGCGTTGCTCTTAGCGGGACTCGGGAGCAGTACTTC. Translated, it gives CSVALSGTREQYF.

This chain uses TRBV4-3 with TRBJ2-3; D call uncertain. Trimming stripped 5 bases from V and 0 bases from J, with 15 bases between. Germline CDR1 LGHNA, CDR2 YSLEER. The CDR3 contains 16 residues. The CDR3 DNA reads TGCGCCAGCAGCAAGGGCAACGTAATTAGCACAGATACGCAGTATTTT. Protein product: CASSKGNVISTDTQYF.

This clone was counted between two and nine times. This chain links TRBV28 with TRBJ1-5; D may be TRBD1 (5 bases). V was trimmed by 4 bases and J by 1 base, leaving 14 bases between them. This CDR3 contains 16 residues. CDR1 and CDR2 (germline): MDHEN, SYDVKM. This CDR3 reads CASSSRGALSNQPQHF. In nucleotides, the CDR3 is TGTGCCAGCAGTTCCCGAGGGGCACTAAGCAATCAGCCCCAGCATTTT.

CDR3 protein: CASSAISGLGNEQFF. CDR3 coding DNA: TGTGCCAGCAGCGCGATTTCAGGGTTAGGCAATGAGCAGTTCTTC. This chain connects TRBV9 to TRBJ2-1; possible D gene TRBD1, 5 bases. Germline values: CDR1 SGDLS, CDR2 YYNGEE. V was cut by 3 bases and J by 6 bases, with 16 bases left in between. The length of the CDR3 is 15 residues.

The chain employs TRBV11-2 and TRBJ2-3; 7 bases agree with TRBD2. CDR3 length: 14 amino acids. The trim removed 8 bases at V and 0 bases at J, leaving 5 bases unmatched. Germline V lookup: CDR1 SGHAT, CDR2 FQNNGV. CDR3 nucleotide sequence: TGTGCCAGCGTGCGTAGCGGGAGCACAGATACGCAGTATTTT. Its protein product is CASVRSGSTDTQYF.

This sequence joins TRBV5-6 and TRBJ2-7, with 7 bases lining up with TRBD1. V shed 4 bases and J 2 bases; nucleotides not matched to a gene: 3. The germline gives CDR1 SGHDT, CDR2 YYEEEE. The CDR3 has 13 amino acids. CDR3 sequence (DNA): TGTGCCAGCAGCAGACAGGGAACCTACGAGCAGTACTTC. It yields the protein CASSRQGTYEQYF.

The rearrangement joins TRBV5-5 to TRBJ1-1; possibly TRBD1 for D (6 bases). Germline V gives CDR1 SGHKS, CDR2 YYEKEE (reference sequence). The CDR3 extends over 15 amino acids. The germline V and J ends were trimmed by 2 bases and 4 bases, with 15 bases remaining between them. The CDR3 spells CASSFQQGYRTEAFF. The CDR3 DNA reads TGTGCCAGCAGCTTCCAGCAGGGGTACCGCACTGAAGCTTTCTTT.

The CDR3 sequence is CASSTGRRVVRQPQHF. CDR3 DNA: TGTGCCAGTAGTACAGGAAGAAGGGTAGTCCGTCAGCCCCAGCATTTT. The rearrangement joins TRBV19 to TRBJ1-5; D is undetermined. Trimming took off 4 bases at V and 6 bases at J, with 19 bases between the two ends. Germline CDR1 LNHDA, CDR2 SQIVND (reference sequence). This CDR3 contains 16 residues.

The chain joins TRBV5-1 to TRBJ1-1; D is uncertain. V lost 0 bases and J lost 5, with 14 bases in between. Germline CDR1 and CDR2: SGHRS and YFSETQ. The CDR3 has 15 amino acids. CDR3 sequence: CASSLAATVKTEAFF. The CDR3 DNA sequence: TGCGCCAGCAGCTTGGCGGCGACTGTAAAAACTGAAGCTTTCTTT. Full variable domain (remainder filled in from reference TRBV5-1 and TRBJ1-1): KAGVTQTPRYLIKTRGQQVTLSCSPISGHRSVSWYQQTPGQGLQFLFEYFSETQRNKGNFPGRFSGRQFSNSRSEMNVSTLELGDSALYLCASSLAATVKTEAFFGQGTRLTVV.

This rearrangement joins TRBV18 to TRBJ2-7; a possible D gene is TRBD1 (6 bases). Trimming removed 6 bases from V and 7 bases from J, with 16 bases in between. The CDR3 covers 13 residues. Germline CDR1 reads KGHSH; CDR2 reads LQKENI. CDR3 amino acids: CASSDDRFWEQYF. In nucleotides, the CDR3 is TGTGCCAGCTCGGACGACAGGTTTTGGGAGCAGTACTTC.